The TCR beta chain described here comes from a study of blood T cell repertoires in COVID-19. The overall study: COVID-19 samples, acute and convalescent, were from the United States, Italy and Spain.

Original analysis: From reference gene primer amplification, estimates of nucleated cell counts were derived. Produced via immunoSEQ multiplex PCR; TCRdb's table is partial and in-frame only. V, J and clone size reflect that table, while D and trimming were determined from the DNA. The sample includes hundreds of thousands of clones, 80% to 90% of them seen just once. CDR1 MDHEN and CDR2 SYDVKM come from the germline V gene. Trimming shortened V by 8 bases and J by 2 bases, and 16 bases separated the two germline ends. This CDR3 comprises 16 residues. The sequence was collected from a man between 60 and 70 years old who had recovered from COVID-19. This chain links TRBV28 with TRBJ2-6, with a tentative D call TRBD1 (6 bases). The sequencing input was peripheral blood. CDR3 nucleotides: TGTGCCAGCGGGGCACAGGGATTGGCTGGGGCCAACGTCCTGACTTTC. It yields the protein CASGAQGLAGANVLTF.